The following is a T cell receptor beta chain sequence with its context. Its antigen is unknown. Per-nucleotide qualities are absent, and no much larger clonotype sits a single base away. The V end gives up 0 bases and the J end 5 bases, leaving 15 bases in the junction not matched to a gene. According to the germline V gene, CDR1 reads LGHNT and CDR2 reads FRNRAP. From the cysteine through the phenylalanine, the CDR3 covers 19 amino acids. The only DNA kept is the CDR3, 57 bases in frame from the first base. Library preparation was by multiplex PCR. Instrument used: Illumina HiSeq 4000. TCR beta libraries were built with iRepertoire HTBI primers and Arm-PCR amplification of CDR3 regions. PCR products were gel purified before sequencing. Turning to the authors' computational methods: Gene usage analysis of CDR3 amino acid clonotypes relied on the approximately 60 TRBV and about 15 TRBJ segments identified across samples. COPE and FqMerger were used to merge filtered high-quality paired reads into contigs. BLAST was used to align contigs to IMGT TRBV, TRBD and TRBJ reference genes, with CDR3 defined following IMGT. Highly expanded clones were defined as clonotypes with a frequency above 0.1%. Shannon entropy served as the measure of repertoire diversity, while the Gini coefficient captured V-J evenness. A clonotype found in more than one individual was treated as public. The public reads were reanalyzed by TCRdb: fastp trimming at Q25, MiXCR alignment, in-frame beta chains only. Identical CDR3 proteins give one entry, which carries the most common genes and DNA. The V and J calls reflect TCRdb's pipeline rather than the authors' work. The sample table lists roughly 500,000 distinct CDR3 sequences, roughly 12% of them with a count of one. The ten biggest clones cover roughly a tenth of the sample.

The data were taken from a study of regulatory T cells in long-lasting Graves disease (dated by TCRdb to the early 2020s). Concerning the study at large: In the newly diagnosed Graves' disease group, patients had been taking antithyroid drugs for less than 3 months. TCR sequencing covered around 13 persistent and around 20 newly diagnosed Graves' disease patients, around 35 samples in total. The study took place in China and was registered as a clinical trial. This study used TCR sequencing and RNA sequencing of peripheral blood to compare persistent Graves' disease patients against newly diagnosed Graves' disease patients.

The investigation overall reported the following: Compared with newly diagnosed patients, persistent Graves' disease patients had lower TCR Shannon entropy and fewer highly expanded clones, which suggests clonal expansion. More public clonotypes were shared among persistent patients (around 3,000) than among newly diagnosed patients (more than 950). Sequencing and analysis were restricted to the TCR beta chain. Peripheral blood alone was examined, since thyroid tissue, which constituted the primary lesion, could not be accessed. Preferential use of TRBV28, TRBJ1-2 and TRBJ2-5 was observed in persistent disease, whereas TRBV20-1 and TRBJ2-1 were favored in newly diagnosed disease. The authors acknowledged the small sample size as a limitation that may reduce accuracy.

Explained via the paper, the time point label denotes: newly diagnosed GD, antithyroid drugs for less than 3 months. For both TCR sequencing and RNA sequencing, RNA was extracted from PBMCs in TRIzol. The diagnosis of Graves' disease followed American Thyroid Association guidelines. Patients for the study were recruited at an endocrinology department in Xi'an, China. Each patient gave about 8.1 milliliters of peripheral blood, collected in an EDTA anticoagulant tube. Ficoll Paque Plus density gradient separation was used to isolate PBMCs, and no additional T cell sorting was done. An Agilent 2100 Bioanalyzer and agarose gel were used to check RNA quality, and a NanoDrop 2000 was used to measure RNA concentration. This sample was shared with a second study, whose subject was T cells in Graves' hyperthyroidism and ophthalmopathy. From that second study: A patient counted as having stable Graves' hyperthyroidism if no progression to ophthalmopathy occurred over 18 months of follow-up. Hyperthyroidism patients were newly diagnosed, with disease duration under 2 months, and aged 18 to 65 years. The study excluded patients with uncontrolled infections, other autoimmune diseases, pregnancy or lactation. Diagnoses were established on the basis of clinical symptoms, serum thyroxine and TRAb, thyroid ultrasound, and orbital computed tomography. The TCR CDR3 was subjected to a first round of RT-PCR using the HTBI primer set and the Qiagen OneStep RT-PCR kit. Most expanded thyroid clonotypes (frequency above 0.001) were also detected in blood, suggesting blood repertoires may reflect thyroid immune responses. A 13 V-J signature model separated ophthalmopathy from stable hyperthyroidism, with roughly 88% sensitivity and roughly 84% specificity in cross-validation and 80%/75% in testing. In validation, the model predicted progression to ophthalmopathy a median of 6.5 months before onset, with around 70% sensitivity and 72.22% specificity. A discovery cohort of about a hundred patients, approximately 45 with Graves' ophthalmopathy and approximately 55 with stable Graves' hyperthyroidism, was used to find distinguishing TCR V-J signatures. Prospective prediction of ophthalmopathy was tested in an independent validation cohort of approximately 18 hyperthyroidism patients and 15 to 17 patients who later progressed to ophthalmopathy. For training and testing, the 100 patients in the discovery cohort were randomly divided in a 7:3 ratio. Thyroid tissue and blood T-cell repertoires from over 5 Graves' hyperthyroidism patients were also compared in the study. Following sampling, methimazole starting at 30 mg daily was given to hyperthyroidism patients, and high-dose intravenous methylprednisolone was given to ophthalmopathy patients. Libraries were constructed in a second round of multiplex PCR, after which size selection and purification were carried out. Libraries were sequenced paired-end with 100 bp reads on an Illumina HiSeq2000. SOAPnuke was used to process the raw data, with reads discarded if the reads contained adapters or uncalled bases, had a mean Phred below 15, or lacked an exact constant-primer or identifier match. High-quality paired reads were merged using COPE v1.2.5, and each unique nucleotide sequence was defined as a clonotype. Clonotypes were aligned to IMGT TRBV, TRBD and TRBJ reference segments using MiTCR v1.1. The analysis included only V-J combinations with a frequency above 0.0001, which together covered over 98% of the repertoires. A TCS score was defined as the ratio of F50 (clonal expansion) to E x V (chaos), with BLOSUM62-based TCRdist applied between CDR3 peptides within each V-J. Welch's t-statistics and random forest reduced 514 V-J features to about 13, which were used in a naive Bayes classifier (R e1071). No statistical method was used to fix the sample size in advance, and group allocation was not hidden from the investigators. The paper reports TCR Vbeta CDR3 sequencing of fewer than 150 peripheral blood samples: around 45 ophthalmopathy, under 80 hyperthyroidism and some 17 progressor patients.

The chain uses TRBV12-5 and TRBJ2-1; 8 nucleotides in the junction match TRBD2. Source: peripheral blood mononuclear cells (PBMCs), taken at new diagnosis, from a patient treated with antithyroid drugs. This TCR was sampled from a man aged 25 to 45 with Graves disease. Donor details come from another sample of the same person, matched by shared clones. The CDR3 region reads CASGLVVWALAGGHNEQFF. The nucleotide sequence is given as TGTGCTAGTGGTTTGGTTGTTTGGGCTTTGGCGGGAGGACACAATGAGCAGTTCTTC.